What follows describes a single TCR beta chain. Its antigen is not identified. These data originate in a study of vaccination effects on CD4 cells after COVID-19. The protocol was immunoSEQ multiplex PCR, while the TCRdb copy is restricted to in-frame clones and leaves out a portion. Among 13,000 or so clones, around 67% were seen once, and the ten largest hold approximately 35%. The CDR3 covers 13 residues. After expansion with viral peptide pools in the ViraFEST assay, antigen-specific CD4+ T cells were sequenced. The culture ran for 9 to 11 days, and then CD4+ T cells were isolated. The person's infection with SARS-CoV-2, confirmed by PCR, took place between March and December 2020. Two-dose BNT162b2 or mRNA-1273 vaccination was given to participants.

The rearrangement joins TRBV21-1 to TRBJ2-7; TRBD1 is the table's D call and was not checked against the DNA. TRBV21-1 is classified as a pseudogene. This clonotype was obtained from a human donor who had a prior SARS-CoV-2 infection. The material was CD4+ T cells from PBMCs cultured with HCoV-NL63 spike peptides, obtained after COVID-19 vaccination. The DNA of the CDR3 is TGTGCCAGCAGCAAGGAGGGACAGAACGAGCAGTACTTC. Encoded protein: CASSKEGQNEQYF.